What follows is one TCR beta chain and its context. The sample belongs to a study of blood T cell repertoires in COVID-19. The table came from immunoSEQ multiplex PCR; TCRdb's copy has only in-frame clones and leaves some out. The data contain around 400,000 clones, roughly 92% of them singletons. The CDR3 loop spans 13 amino acids. With 4 bases removed from V and 5 bases from J, the gap between germline ends came to 11 bases. This receptor was obtained from a woman aged 40 to 50 who had been exposed to COVID-19. The chain combines TRBV12-3 or TRBV12-4 with TRBJ1-1; D not certain. What was sequenced was PBMCs or T cells enriched from blood (not recorded which). This CDR3 is CASSSDGGTEAFF. CDR3 nucleotides: TGTGCCAGCAGTTCGGACGGAGGAACTGAAGCTTTCTTT.